These T cell receptor beta chains were read from a single sample in a study of blood T cell repertoires in COVID-19. Profiling relied on immunoSEQ multiplex PCR, and the TCRdb table lists in-frame clones only, not all of them. The repertoire consists of some 170,000 clones, with approximately 95% occurring once and the leading ten covering roughly 2.1%. The specimen was peripheral blood. These receptors came from a woman aged 55-70 years with COVID-19, enrolled during active disease. Each CDR3 is given with its conserved first and last residue. A D gene is named only where the DNA matches it firmly.

CDR3aa,CDR3nt,j_gene,len,v_gene,d_gene
CASSYSGNRADLNTEAFF,TGTGCCAGCAGTTACTCTGGCAACAGGGCTGATTTAAACACTGAAGCTTTCTTT,TRBJ1-1,18,TRBV6-2/TRBV6-3,NA
CSIAGTGGSNQPQHF,TGCAGTATTGCCGGGACAGGGGGTAGCAATCAGCCCCAGCATTTT,TRBJ1-5,15,TRBV29-1,TRBD1
CASSVGGAGNTIYF,TGTGCCAGCAGCGTCGGGGGGGCTGGAAACACCATATATTTT,TRBJ1-3,14,TRBV7-2,NA
CASSQGGYTEAFF,TGCGCCAGCAGCCAAGGGGGCTACACTGAAGCTTTCTTT,TRBJ1-1,13,TRBV4-3,NA
CASSQDGRRSGNTIYF,TGCGCCAGCAGCCAAGATGGGCGCCGCTCTGGAAACACCATATATTTT,TRBJ1-3,16,TRBV4-3,NA
CASSLTGRPGAFF,TGTGCCAGCAGTTTGACAGGTAGACCTGGGGCTTTCTTT,TRBJ1-1,13,TRBV12-3/TRBV12-4,NA
CASSYDARKLFF,TGTGCCAGCAGTTACGACGCGAGGAAACTGTTTTTT,TRBJ1-4,12,TRBV6-5,NA
CASSLPGAYEQYF,TGTGCCAGCAGCTTACCGGGGGCCTACGAGCAGTACTTC,TRBJ2-7,13,TRBV7-9,NA
CASSATGIREKLFF,TGTGCCAGCAGCGCGACAGGGATACGGGAAAAACTGTTTTTT,TRBJ1-4,14,TRBV9,TRBD1
CASSLAGTGRPNQPQHF,TGTGCCAGCAGCTTAGCAGGCACAGGCCGTCCCAATCAGCCCCAGCATTTT,TRBJ1-5,17,TRBV7-9,NA
CASSLAGLSYNEQFF,TGTGCCAGCAGCTTGGCGGGGCTCTCCTACAATGAGCAGTTCTTC,TRBJ2-1,15,TRBV11-2,NA
CASSLEGDNYGYTF,TGCGCCAGCAGCTTGGAGGGGGACAACTATGGCTACACCTTC,TRBJ1-2,14,TRBV5-1,NA